This record covers a single T cell receptor (beta chain). It lacks a known antigen. No clone much larger than this one lies a single base away; base qualities are absent. Libraries were constructed by multiplex PCR. Sequencing relied on an Illumina HiSeq 2500. TCRbeta libraries were built by three rounds of nested PCR using primers (Table S4), following protocols modified from ARM-PCR. Before sequencing, PCR products of 200-500 bp were excised from the gel and purified with the QIAquick gel extraction kit. The study's own analysis went as follows. Reads were cleaned using Trimmomatic, were merged into complete CDR3 sequences using FLASH, and were assigned to V(D)J germline segments using MiTCR. Clonal diversity was computed as the inverse Simpson's index with VDJtools. In-frame sequences without a premature stop codon were defined as productive reads. TCRdb reanalyzed the raw reads on its own, using fastp at Q25 for trimming and MiXCR for clone calling, and kept in-frame beta chains. Here each entry gathers all rows of one CDR3 protein and keeps the most common genes and DNA. TCRdb, not the authors, supplied the V and J calls. The sample table contains 65,000 to 70,000 distinct CDR3 sequences; only one count was recorded for 55% to 75% of them. Around 21% of the sample rests with the top ten.

The cysteine opens and the phenylalanine closes a CDR3 of 15 amino acids. Of all the DNA, just the CDR3 is kept, 45 bases in frame from base 1. Sequences SGHRS (CDR1) and YFSETQ (CDR2) are obtained from the germline V gene. V trim: 6 bases; J trim: 4 bases; unmatched bases: 10. The data derive from a study of tumor and adjacent non-tumor tissue in lung cancer (dated 2018 in TCRdb). With regard to the full study: The cohort included roughly 11 adenocarcinoma, a couple of squamous cell carcinoma and 1 small cell lung cancer patients. Using bulk TCRbeta repertoires from 15 lung cancer patients, the study set lung tumor tissue side by side with matched distant non-tumor lung tissue. A few dozen paired specimens, one tumor and one normal lung sample per patient, were profiled by TCRbeta CDR3 sequencing. In total, sequencing yielded fewer than 150 million productive TCRbeta reads, which works out to an average of around 3.9 million reads per sample. Ages among the roughly 15 patients ranged from roughly 30 to 76 years, there were roughly ten men and 5 women, and disease was at TNM stage I to III. What the research found in general, with its limitations: Younger patients had significantly higher TCR diversity, and higher tumor TCR diversity was associated with shorter overall and disease-free survival. Tumor tissue showed significantly greater TCR diversity (inverse Simpson) than normal lung tissue (431.37 vs 166.20, P = 0.0075, Mann-Whitney U test). Neither the sequencing platform nor unique molecular identifiers are named or mentioned anywhere in the methods. The cohort had only 15 patients, and the authors noted that larger samples and more detailed clinical data are needed. In normal lung, the top 100 clones accounted for a significantly larger cumulative share of the repertoire than in tumor tissue. Peripheral blood was not sequenced, so blood TCRbeta repertoires were not examined in the lung cancer patients of the study.

RNA was isolated from bulk unsorted tissue, and RNA quality was assessed with a NanoDrop ND-1000 and an Agilent 2100. The donors were newly diagnosed lung cancer patients admitted for thoracic surgery in China from August to November 2014 who had not received prior chemotherapy. The study excluded patients who had received radiotherapy or chemotherapy before or who had another cancer at the same time. Surgical tissue pieces of about 1-2.2 cm3 were preserved in RNAlater solution and stored at -80 °C until use. The clonotype originates from a man aged 45-65 years with non-small cell lung cancer. The chain links TRBV5-1 with TRBJ2-1, with 7 central nucleotides matching TRBD2. The sequencing sample was made of lung tumor tissue. The encoded CDR3 is CASTSTGGSYNEQFF. Read as DNA, the sequence is TGCGCCAGCACCTCAACGGGCGGGAGTTACAATGAGCAGTTCTTC.